The rows below give T cell receptor beta chains drawn from one sample of a study of blood T cell repertoires in COVID-19. The method was immunoSEQ multiplex PCR; TCRdb's version includes in-frame clones alone and lacks a portion of them. The sample includes under 150,000 clones, around 80% of them seen just once. Sequencing was done on a sample of peripheral blood. These receptors all come from a human donor in a cohort sampled during active COVID-19. CDR3s include the opening cysteine and the closing phenylalanine or tryptophan. Each record gives: clone size, V gene, J gene, D gene, CDR3 DNA, CDR3 protein. The D gene is left open where the match is weak. Not all rows give a size; the values are once, few, many and, for expanded clones, a class.

-	TRBV7-7	TRBJ2-2	-	TGTGCTAGCAGCTCTGTCAGGGGTGGCGGGGAGCTGTTTTTT	CASSSVRGGGELFF
-	TRBV7-2	TRBJ2-5	-	TGTGCCAGCAGCTTAGAGTTTGGACAGACCCAAGAGACCCAGTACTTC	CASSLEFGQTQETQYF
-	TRBV9	TRBJ2-1	TRBD2	TGTGCCAGCAGCGTAACAGCGGGGGGGCAAAATGAGCAGTTCTTC	CASSVTAGGQNEQFF
-	TRBV19	TRBJ2-1	TRBD1	TGTGCCAGCGACCCGACAGGGGGCTCCTACAATGAGCAGTTCTTC	CASDPTGGSYNEQFF
-	TRBV19	TRBJ2-2	-	TGTGCCAGTAGTATGGGCCTCCTCAGCACCGGGGAGCTGTTTTTT	CASSMGLLSTGELFF
-	TRBV19	TRBJ2-3	-	TGTGCCAGTAGTATAGGCAGGGATACGCAGTATTTT	CASSIGRDTQYF
-	TRBV5-4	TRBJ2-1	TRBD1	TGTGCCAGCAACCCGGGACAGGGCAGATACAATGAGCAGTTCTTC	CASNPGQGRYNEQFF
-	TRBV14	TRBJ2-1	TRBD1	TGTGCCAGCAGCCAAGTTCTTCGTGAGGGGGCAGATGAGCAGTTCTTC	CASSQVLREGADEQFF
-	TRBV4-2	TRBJ1-5	-	TGTGCCAGCAGCCAATCAGGGAATCAGCCCCAGCATTTT	CASSQSGNQPQHF
-	TRBV3-1/TRBV3-2	TRBJ1-2	-	TGTGCCAGCAGCCTGAGGGGGAACTATGGCTACACCTTC	CASSLRGNYGYTF
-	TRBV27	TRBJ2-5	TRBD2	TGTGCCAGCAGTTTAAGTGGACTAGCCGGATTTAGAGACTTC	CASSLSGLAGFRDF
-	TRBV20-1	TRBJ2-1	TRBD2	TGCAGTGCTAGTGCGGGACTAGCTCCCTACAATGAGCAGTTCTTC	CSASAGLAPYNEQFF
once	TRBV19	TRBJ1-5	TRBD1	TGTGCCAGTAGTATTTCGACAGGGCTCGGTCAGCCCCAGCATTTT	CASSISTGLGQPQHF
-	TRBV15	TRBJ2-7	-	TGTGCCACCAGTGATCTTGGGAGTCTGGCCTACGAGCAGTACTTC	CATSDLGSLAYEQYF
-	TRBV10-3	TRBJ2-1	-	TGTGCCATCACCGCGGGACAGCCGAACAATGAGCAGTTCTTC	CAITAGQPNNEQFF
-	TRBV4-3	TRBJ2-3	TRBD2	TGCGCCAGCAGCCAACTCGGGGTAGCGGGGGGCACAGATACGCAGTATTTT	CASSQLGVAGGTDTQYF
-	TRBV28	TRBJ1-2	-	TGTGCCAGCACAGAACGGGGGATCTATGGCTACACCTTC	CASTERGIYGYTF
-	TRBV7-2	TRBJ2-7	-	TGTGCCAGCAGCTCCAGGGACTCCTACGAGCAGTACTTC	CASSSRDSYEQYF
few	TRBV9	TRBJ1-6	-	TGTGCCAGCAGCGTAGGACAGAATTCACCCCTCCACTTT	CASSVGQNSPLHF
once	TRBV10-3	TRBJ1-4	-	TGTGCCATCAGTGGCTGGCAAGATGAAAAACTGTTTTTT	CAISGWQDEKLFF
-	TRBV19	TRBJ2-3	-	-	CASTSGQGGFSSDTQYF
-	TRBV7-2	TRBJ2-1	TRBD2	TGTGCCAGCAGCTTAAGGGGTAGCGGGGGCTTCTTTGCACACAATGAGCAGTTCTTC	CASSLRGSGGFFAHNEQFF
-	TRBV7-2	TRBJ2-2	-	TGTGCCAGCAGCTTATTTTCAACAGGCCCAGGGGAGCTGTTTTTT	CASSLFSTGPGELFF